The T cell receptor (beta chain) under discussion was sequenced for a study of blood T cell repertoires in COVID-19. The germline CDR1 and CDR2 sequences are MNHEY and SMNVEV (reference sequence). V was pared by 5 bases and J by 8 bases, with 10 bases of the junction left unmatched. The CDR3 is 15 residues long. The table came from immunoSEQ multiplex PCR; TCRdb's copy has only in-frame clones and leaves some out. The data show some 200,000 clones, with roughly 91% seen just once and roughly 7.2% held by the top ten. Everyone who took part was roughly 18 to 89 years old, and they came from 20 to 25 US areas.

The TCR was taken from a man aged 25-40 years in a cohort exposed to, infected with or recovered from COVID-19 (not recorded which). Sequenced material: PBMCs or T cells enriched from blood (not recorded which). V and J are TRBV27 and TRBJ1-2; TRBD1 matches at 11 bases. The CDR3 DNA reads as TGTGCCAGCAGTAGGGGACAGGGGGGGTTTGGAGGCTACACCTTC. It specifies CASSRGQGGFGGYTF.